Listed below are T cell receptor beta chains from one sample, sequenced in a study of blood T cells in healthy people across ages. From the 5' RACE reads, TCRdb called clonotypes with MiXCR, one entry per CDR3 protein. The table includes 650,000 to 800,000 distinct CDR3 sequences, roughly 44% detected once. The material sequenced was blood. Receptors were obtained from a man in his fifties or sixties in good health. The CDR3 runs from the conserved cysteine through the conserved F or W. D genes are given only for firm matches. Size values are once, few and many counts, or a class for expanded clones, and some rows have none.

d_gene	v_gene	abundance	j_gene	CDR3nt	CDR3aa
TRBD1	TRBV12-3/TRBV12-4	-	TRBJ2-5	TGTGCCAGCAGCCCGACAGGGGAGCAAGAGACCCAGTACTTC	CASSPTGEQETQYF
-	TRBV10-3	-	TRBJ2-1	TGTGCCATCAGTGAATCGAAGAAAAACAATGAGCAGTTCTTC	CAISESKKNNEQFF
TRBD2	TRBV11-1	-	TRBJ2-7	TGTGCCAGCAGCTCCCCCCTAGCGGGGGCTACGAAGTTGTACGAGCAGTACTTC	CASSSPLAGATKLYEQYF
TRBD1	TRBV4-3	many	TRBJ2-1	TGCGCCAGCAGTCAGACAGGGCTCAATGAGCAGTTCTTC	CASSQTGLNEQFF
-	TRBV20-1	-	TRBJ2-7	TGCAGTGCTAGTTTGATTAACCCCTACGAGCAGTACTTC	CSASLINPYEQYF
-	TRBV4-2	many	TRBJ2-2	TGTGCCAGCAGCCAAGACTCGAACACCGGGGAGCTGTTTTTT	CASSQDSNTGELFF
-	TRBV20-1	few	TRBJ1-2	TGCAGTGCTACCCAGGGCAGCTTAAACTATGGCTACACCTTC	CSATQGSLNYGYTF
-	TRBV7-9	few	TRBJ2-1	TGTGCCAGCAGCCCCCAGCGGGCGGGCTACAATGAGCAGTTCTTC	CASSPQRAGYNEQFF
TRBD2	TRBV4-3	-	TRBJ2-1	TGCGCCAGCAGCCATGTTACTAGCGTGTACAATGAGCAGTTCTTC	CASSHVTSVYNEQFF
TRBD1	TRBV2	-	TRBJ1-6	TGTGCCAGCAGTGTGGGGACAGGGGGGTCACCCCTCCACTTT	CASSVGTGGSPLHF
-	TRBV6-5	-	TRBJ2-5	TGTGCCAGCAGAGTGGGGGAAGAGACCCAGTACTTC	CASRVGEETQYF
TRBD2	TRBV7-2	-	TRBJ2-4	TGTGCCAGCAGCCCATTACTAGCGGGGGGGCTCGGCATTCAGTACTTC	CASSPLLAGGLGIQYF
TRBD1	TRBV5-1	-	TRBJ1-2	TGCGCCAGCAGCTTGGGGGGCAGGGGGACCTATGGCTACACCTTC	CASSLGGRGTYGYTF
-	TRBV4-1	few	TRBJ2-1	TGCGCCAGCAGCCAAGTGTTAGCTCGGAGTGAGCAGTTCTTC	CASSQVLARSEQFF
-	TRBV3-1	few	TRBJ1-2	TGCGCCAGCAGCCAAGAAGGGTATGGCTACACCTTC	CASSQEGYGYTF
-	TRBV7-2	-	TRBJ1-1	TGTGCCAGCAGCTCTCAAGGACAGTTGAACACTGAAGCTTTCTTT	CASSSQGQLNTEAFF
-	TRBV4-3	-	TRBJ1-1	TGCGCCAGCAGCCCCCAGGGATATGGGGGTGGCACTGAAGCTTTCTTT	CASSPQGYGGGTEAFF
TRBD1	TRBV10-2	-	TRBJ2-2	TGCGCCAGCTTGGGACAGACTCCACCCGGGGAGCTGTTTTTT	CASLGQTPPGELFF
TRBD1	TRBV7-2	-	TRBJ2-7	TGTGCCAGCAGCCCCGTTTCGGGACAGGCTTACGAGCAGTACTTC	CASSPVSGQAYEQYF
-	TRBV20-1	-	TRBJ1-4	TGCAGTGCTAGAGATATGCGGGGGCGAATCTCTAATGAAAAACTGTTTTTT	CSARDMRGRISNEKLFF
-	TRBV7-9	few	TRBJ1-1	TGTGCCAGCAGCTCACCGGGACGAAGCGAAGCTTTCTTT	CASSSPGRSEAFF
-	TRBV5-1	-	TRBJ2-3	TGCGCCAGCAGTTGGGGACCGGACAGCACAGATACGCAGTATTTT	CASSWGPDSTDTQYF
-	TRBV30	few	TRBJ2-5	TGTGCCTGGACCCGATTGGGGGGCAAAGAGACCCAGTACTTC	CAWTRLGGKETQYF
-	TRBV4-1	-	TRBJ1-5	TGCGCCAGCAGCCTCCGTTTACCCCAGCATTTT	CASSLRLPQHF
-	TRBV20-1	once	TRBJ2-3	TGCAGTGCTCGGTATCGGGGGAGCACAGATACGCAGTATTTT	CSARYRGSTDTQYF
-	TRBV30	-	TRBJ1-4	TGTGCCTGGAGACAGGGTTATGAAAAACTGTTTTTT	CAWRQGYEKLFF
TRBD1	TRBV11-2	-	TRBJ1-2	TGTGCCAGCAGGCTGACAGGGGCCTATGGCTACACCTTC	CASRLTGAYGYTF
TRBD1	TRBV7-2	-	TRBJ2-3	TGTGCCAGCAGCCCGGGACAGCATAACACAGATACGCAGTATTTT	CASSPGQHNTDTQYF
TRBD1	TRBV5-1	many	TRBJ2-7	TGCGCCAGCAGCTTACAGGGGGCAACCTACGAGCAGTACTTC	CASSLQGATYEQYF
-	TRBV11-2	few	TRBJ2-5	TGTGCCAGCAGTCTATCGGTTGCCGGAGCCCAAGAGACCCAGTACTTC	CASSLSVAGAQETQYF
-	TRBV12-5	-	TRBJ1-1	TGTGCTAGTGGTTTGGTGGGGGTAGGGAACACTGAAGCTTTCTTT	CASGLVGVGNTEAFF
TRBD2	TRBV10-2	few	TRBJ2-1	TGCGCCAGCAGTGAGGCGGGGGGCTTCAATGAGCAGTTCTTC	CASSEAGGFNEQFF
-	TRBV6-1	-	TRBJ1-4	TGTGCCAGCAGTGAATGGGGGGGGCGGGGTGAAAAACTGTTTTTT	CASSEWGGRGEKLFF